This record concerns one T cell receptor beta chain sequence. The authors combined roughly 200,000 CFSE-labeled responder cells with roughly 200,000 irradiated, violet-dye-labeled stimulator cells in plates. Sorting after the reaction isolated proliferating CFSE-low CD3+CD4+ and CD3+CD8+ responders. This entry comes from a study of graft-versus-host responses after intestinal transplantation. Study-wide background: Every recipient had anti-thymocyte globulin induction and three to four years of tacrolimus plus steroids. General study points: Levels of circulating GvH clones at their peak were associated with early post-transplant HvG declines.

V was pared by 4 bases and J by 2 bases, with 12 bases between. Germline V lookup: CDR1 SNHLY, CDR2 FYNNEI. The CDR3 totals 14 residues. Assay used: immunoSEQ multiplex PCR; TCRdb lists only in-frame clones, some missing. The sample records under 15,000 clones, 35% being singletons. The sample here was alloreactive CD8+ T cells from a mixed lymphocyte reaction culture, taken before intestinal transplant. Subset defined: CFSE-low proliferating T cells sorted from approximately six-day pre-transplant mixed lymphocyte reaction (GvH or HvG direction). The receptor's source is a human patient who received an intestinal transplant. The V gene is TRBV2, the J gene TRBJ2-7, with D uncertain. CDR3 DNA sequence: TGTGCCAGCAGTGTCGGCGGTATGACCTACGAGCAGTACTTC. This translates into CASSVGGMTYEQYF. The entire variable domain, with the rest obtained from reference TRBV2 and TRBJ2-7, is as follows: EPEVTQTPSHQVTQMGQEVILRCVPISNHLYFYWYRQILGQKVEFLVSFYNNEISEKSEIFDDQFSVERPDGSNFTLKIRSTKLEDSAMYFCASSVGGMTYEQYFGPGTRLTVT.